This paragraph covers one T cell receptor (beta chain) sequence. These data are taken from a study of CD8 T cells in Susac syndrome. Reverse transcription of roughly 0.45 to 1 ug RNA used random hexamers. TCRdb fed the immunoSEQ multiplex PCR reads into MiXCR, producing one record per CDR3 protein. The sample holds 95,000 to 150,000 distinct CDR3 sequences, 90% to 95% seen once. V shed 0 bases and J 5 bases; nucleotides not matched to a gene: 3. CDR1 SEHNR and CDR2 FQNEAQ come from the germline V gene (reference sequence). This CDR3 region has 16 residues. This rearrangement joins TRBV7-9 to TRBJ2-1, with 11 nucleotides matching TRBD2. The specimen was CD4+ T cells from PBMCs. This TCR was recovered from a human donor in good health. The CDR3 loop reads CASSLAVTSGNNEQFF. The CDR3 bases are TGTGCCAGCAGCTTAGCAGTGACTAGCGGGAACAATGAGCAGTTCTTC.